The T cell receptor (beta chain) described here comes from a study of OX40 agonist ivuxolimab in advanced cancers. Using immunoSEQ multiplex PCR, the repertoire was profiled, and TCRdb retains in-frame clones only, with some absent. The table shows about 14,000 clones, with nearly 85% occurring only once. The length of the CDR3 is 14 residues. Deletions cut 3 bases from V and 0 bases from J, with 8 bases between. CDR1 is LNHDA, CDR2 SQIVND, per germline (reference sequence). The origin of this receptor is an adult with an advanced solid tumor such as melanoma, head and neck, liver or kidney cancer. The chain employs TRBV19 and TRBJ1-1, with D hard to call. Sequencing used CD4+ or CD8+ T cells sorted from blood, obtained in a trial of the OX40 agonist ivuxolimab. CDR3 DNA: TGTGCCAGTAGTATTTTTGGCATGAACACTGAAGCTTTCTTT. This codes for CASSIFGMNTEAFF.